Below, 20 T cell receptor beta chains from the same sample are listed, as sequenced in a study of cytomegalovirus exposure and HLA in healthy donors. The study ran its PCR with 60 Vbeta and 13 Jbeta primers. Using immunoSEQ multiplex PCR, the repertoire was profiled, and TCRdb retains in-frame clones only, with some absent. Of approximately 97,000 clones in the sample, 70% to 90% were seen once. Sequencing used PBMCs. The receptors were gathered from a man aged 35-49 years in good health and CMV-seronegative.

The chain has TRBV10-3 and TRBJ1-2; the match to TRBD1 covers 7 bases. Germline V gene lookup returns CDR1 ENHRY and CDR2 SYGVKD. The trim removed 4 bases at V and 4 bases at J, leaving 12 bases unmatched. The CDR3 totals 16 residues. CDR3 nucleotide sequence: TGTGCCATCAGTGCACAGGGGAGCCCAAGGGTCTATGGCTACACCTTC. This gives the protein CAISAQGSPRVYGYTF.

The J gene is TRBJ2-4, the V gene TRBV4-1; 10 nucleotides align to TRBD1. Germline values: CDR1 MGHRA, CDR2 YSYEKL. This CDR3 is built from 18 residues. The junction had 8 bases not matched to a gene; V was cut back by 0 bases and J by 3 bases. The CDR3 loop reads CASSQDPRQGAGKNIQYF. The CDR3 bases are TGCGCCAGCAGCCAAGACCCTAGACAGGGGGCAGGCAAAAACATTCAGTACTTC.

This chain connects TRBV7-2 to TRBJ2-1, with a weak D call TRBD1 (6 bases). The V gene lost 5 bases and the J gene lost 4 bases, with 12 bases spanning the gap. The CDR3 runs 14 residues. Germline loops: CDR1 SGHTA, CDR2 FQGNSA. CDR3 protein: CASSTGQSYNEQFF. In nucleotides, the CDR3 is TGTGCCAGCAGCACAGGACAGAGTTACAATGAGCAGTTCTTC. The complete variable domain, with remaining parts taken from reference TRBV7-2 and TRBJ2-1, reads GAGVSQSPSNKVTEKGKDVELRCDPISGHTALYWYRQSLGQGLEFLIYFQGNSAPDKSGLPSDRFSAERTGGSVSTLTIQRTQQEDSAVYLCASSTGQSYNEQFFGPGTRLTVL.

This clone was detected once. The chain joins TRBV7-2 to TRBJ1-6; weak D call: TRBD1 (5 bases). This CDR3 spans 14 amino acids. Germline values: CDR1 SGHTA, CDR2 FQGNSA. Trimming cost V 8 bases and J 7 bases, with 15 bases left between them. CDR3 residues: CASRRQTLNSPLHF. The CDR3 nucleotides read TGTGCCAGCCGACGACAGACGCTAAATTCACCCCTCCACTTT.

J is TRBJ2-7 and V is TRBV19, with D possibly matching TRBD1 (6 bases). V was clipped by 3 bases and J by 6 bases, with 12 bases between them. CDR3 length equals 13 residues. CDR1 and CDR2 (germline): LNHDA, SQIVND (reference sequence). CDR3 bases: TGTGCCAGTAGTATCGACAGGTGGGGCGAGCAGTACTTC. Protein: CASSIDRWGEQYF.

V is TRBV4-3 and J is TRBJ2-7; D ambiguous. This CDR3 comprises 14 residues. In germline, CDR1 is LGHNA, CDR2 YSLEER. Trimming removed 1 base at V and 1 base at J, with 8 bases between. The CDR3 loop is CASSQVGFSYEQYF. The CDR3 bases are TGCGCCAGCAGCCAAGTGGGCTTTTCCTACGAGCAGTACTTC.

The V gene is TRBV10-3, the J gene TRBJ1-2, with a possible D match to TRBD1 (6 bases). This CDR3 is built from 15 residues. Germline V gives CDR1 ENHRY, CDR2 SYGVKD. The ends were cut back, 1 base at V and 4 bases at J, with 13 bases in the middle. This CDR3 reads CAISEYRDVSYGYTF. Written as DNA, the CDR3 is TGTGCCATCAGTGAGTACAGGGATGTTAGCTATGGCTACACCTTC.

The CDR3 sequence is CASSISPTTNTEAFF. In DNA form, the CDR3 reads TGTGCCAGTAGTATTTCCCCAACAACGAACACTGAAGCTTTCTTT. The chain links TRBV19 to TRBJ1-1, with no clear D. The V gene's germline CDR1 is LNHDA and CDR2 SQIVND (reference sequence). V lost 3 bases and J 1 base, leaving 12 bases between the germline ends. This CDR3 has 15 residues.

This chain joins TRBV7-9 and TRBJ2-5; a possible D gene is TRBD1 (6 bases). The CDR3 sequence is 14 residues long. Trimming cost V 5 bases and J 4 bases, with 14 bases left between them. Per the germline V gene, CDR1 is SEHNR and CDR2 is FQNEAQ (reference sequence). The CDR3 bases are TGTGCCAGCAGCGTACAGGGTCCGGTAGAGACCCAGTACTTC. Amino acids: CASSVQGPVETQYF. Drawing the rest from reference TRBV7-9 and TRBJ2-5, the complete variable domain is DTGVSQNPRHKITKRGQNVTFRCDPISEHNRLYWYRQTLGQGPEFLTYFQNEAQLEKSRLLSDRFSAERPKGSFSTLEIQRTEQGDSAMYLCASSVQGPVETQYFGPGTRLLVL.

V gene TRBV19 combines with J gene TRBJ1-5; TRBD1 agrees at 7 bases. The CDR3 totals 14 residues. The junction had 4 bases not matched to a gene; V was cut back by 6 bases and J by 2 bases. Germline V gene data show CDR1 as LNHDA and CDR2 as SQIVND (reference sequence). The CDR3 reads CASSETGRNQPQHF. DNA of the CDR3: TGTGCCAGTAGCGAGACAGGGCGCAATCAGCCCCAGCATTTT.

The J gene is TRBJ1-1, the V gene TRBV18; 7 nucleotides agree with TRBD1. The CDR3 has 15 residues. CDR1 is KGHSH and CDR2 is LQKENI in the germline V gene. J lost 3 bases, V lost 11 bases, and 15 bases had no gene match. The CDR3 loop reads CAGGVGGAGYTEAFF. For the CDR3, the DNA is TGTGCCGGCGGTGTAGGGGGCGCCGGGTACACTGAAGCTTTCTTT.

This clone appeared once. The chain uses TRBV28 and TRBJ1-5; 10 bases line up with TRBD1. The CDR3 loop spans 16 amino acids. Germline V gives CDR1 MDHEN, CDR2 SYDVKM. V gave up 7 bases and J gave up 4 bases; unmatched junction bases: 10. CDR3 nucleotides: TGTGCCAGCAACATATTCGGGACAGGGGAAAATCAGCCCCAGCATTTT. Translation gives CASNIFGTGENQPQHF.

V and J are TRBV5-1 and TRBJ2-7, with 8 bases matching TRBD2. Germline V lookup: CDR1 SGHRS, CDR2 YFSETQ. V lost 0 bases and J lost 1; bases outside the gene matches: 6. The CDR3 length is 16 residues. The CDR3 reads CASSLVGRGASYEQYF. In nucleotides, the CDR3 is TGCGCCAGCAGCTTGGTAGGGCGGGGGGCTTCCTACGAGCAGTACTTC.

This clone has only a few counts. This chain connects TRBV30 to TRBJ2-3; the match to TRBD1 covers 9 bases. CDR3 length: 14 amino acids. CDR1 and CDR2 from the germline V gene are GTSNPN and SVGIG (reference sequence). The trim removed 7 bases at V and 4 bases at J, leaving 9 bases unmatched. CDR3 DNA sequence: TGTGCCTTCAGGACAGGGGAATCGGCAGATACGCAGTATTTT. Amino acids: CAFRTGESADTQYF. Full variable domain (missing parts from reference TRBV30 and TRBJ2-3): SQTIHQWPATLVQPVGSPLSLECTVEGTSNPNLYWYRQAAGRGLQLLFYSVGIGQISSEVPQNLSASRPQDRQFILSSKKLLLSDSGFYLCAFRTGESADTQYFGPGTRLTVL.

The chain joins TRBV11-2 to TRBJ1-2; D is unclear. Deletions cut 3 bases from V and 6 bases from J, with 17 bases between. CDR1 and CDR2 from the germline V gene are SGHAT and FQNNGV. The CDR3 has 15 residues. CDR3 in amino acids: CASSLESGSIHGYTF. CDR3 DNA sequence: TGTGCCAGCAGCTTGGAGTCGGGGAGTATCCATGGCTACACCTTC.

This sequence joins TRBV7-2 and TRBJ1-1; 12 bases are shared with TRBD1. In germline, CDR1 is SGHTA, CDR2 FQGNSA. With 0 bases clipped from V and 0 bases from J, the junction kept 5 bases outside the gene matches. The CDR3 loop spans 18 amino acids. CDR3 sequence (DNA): TGTGCCAGCAGCTTAGCAAGGGACAGGGGGCGGATGAACACTGAAGCTTTCTTT. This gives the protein CASSLARDRGRMNTEAFF.

The CDR3 nucleotides read TGCGCCAGCAAGCGGACAGGGTCTGGCTACACCTTC. Translated, it gives CASKRTGSGYTF. The rearrangement uses TRBV10-2 and TRBJ1-2, with 8 bases fitting TRBD1. With 7 bases clipped from V and 7 bases from J, the junction kept 5 bases outside the gene matches. The V gene's germline CDR1 is WSHSY and CDR2 SAAADI. The CDR3 is 12 residues long.

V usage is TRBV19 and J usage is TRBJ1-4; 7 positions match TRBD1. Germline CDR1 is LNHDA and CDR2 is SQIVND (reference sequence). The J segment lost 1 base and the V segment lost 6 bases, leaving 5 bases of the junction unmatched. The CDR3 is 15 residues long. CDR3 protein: CASSPDRVTNEKLFF. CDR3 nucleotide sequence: TGTGCCAGTAGCCCCGACAGGGTAACTAATGAAAAACTGTTTTTT.

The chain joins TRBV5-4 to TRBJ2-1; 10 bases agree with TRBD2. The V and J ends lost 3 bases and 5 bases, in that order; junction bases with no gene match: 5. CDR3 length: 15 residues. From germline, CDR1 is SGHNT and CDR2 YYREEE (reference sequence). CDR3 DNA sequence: TGTGCCAGCAGCTACGTAGCGGGGGGAAACAATGAGCAGTTCTTC. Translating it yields CASSYVAGGNNEQFF.

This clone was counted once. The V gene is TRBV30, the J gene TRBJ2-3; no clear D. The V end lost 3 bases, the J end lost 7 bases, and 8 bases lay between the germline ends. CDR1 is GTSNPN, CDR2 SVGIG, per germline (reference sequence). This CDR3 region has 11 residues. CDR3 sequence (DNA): TGTGCCTGGAGCCCAAGCTATACGCAGTATTTT. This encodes CAWSPSYTQYF.